The clone carrying this T cell receptor (beta chain) was counted only a few times. Its antigen is unidentified. Trimming took 5 bases from V and 3 from J; bases not matched to a gene: 6. CDR3 length: 14 residues. CDR1 and CDR2 (germline): MDHEN, SYDVKM. Staining for CD45RO/CCR7/CD25/CD127/CD95/CD27 allowed sorting of CD4+ naive, central memory, regulatory and stem cell-like memory cells. The source of the sample is a study of beta chain features in type 1 diabetes. Study outcomes and limitations: TCRB CDR3 length was moderately but significantly reduced in all four CD4+ subsets of Type 1 diabetes patients.

Every isolated RNA sample was fully reverse transcribed, so sequencing captured expressed TCRB transcripts. Profiled with immunoSEQ multiplex PCR; TCRdb holds only in-frame clones, not every one. The top ten hold more than 1.5% of the sample, which has tens of thousands of clones, over 50% seen once. The specimen was Tregs from blood. The source is a man younger than 40 with type 1 diabetes. Some clones in this sample may be carry-over from other donors' samples. The V gene is TRBV28, the J gene TRBJ2-7; 8 bases agree with TRBD2. The CDR3 loop is CASSPSTSVYEQYF. CDR3 bases: TGTGCCAGCAGTCCGTCGACTAGCGTCTACGAGCAGTACTTC.